This T cell receptor beta chain was sequenced in a study of blood T cell repertoires in COVID-19. This clone was seen just once. The CDR3 runs 16 residues. Trimming pared 0 bases from V and 3 bases from J, leaving 14 bases between. Germline CDR1 SEHNR, CDR2 FQNEAQ (reference sequence). Method: immunoSEQ multiplex PCR; TCRdb's copy keeps in-frame clones and lacks some. The top ten clones hold 3% of a sample with tens of thousands of clones, 87% of them seen once. V gene TRBV7-9 combines with J gene TRBJ1-2, with D maybe TRBD1 (5 bases). The specimen sequenced was peripheral blood. The TCR originated in a woman aged 45-60 years with active or convalescent COVID-19. The CDR3 nucleotides are TGTGCCAGCAGCTTAGCGTTCCAGGGAGGTTACTATGGCTACACCTTC. This codes for CASSLAFQGGYYGYTF. The variable domain in full, completed from reference TRBV7-9 and TRBJ1-2, reads DTGVSQNPRHKITKRGQNVTFRCDPISEHNRLYWYRQTLGQGPEFLTYFQNEAQLEKSRLLSDRFSAERPKGSFSTLEIQRTEQGDSAMYLCASSLAFQGGYYGYTFGSGTRLTVV.